The entry that follows covers one T cell receptor (beta chain) sequence. The antigen is unknown. 60 Vbeta and 13 Jbeta primers were used in PCR. Profiled with immunoSEQ multiplex PCR; TCRdb holds only in-frame clones, not every one. This repertoire shows some 45,000 clones, 70% to 80% found once; its top ten account for 3% to 4%. Trimming shortened V by 5 bases and J by 0 bases, and 8 bases separated the two germline ends. Germline V gene sequence: CDR1 SEHNR, CDR2 FQNEAQ (reference sequence). The CDR3 has 14 amino acids. These data come from a study of cytomegalovirus exposure and HLA in healthy donors. Looking at the study overall: Early release data held about 92 million unique TCRs from HLA-typed donors.

Findings and limits, study-wide: Researchers had no immune exposure information except CMV serostatus available.

The chain has TRBV7-9 and TRBJ1-5; no clear D gene. The TCR originated in a woman between 25 and 40 years old in good health and CMV-seronegative. Sample: PBMCs. CDR3 DNA: TGTGCCAGCAGCACCGGGAGTAGCAATCAGCCCCAGCATTTT. Encoded protein: CASSTGSSNQPQHF.